The clone carrying this T cell receptor beta chain was picked up a small number of times. The data are from a study of T-cell memory formation after mild COVID-19. MiXCR was run by TCRdb on the 5' RACE reads, yielding one entry per CDR3 protein. Of about 430,000 distinct CDR3 sequences detected, roughly 24% appear once; the ten largest clones hold around 9.5%. With 1 base removed from V and 5 bases from J, the gap between germline ends came to 8 bases. The CDR3 spans 13 residues. Germline assignment: CDR1 SEHNR and CDR2 FQNEAQ (reference sequence). The receptor comes from an adult woman who had mild COVID-19 (a few samples of this study predate the infection). Cell type and time point are not known. This chain links TRBV7-9 with TRBJ2-5; D call uncertain. Sequencing was done on a sample of PBMCs or a T cell subset sorted from them (not recorded which). The CDR3 sequence is CASSLGTSETQYF. The CDR3 nucleotides are TGTGCCAGCAGCTTAGGTACCTCGGAGACCCAGTACTTC.